The following is a T cell receptor beta chain sequence with its context. Generated by immunoSEQ multiplex PCR, the TCRdb table keeps only in-frame clones and is missing some. The repertoire consists of around 160,000 clones, with 87% occurring once and the leading ten covering roughly 4%. This sample is part of a study of blood T cell repertoires in COVID-19. Background on the study: T cells, B-cell-depleted T cells, or PBMCs provided the cDNA or gDNA that served as material.

This CDR3 is 17 amino acids long. The J segment lost 5 bases and the V segment lost 6 bases, leaving 20 bases of the junction unmatched. Germline loops: CDR1 SGHKS, CDR2 YYEKEE (reference sequence). The V gene is TRBV5-5, the J gene TRBJ2-7; 7 bases are a match to TRBD1. Sequenced: PBMCs or T cells enriched from blood (not recorded which). The receptor was isolated from a woman in her forties who had been exposed to COVID-19. The CDR3 sequence is CASMEEGGDIFFDEQYF. For the CDR3, the DNA is TGTGCCAGCATGGAGGAAGGGGGCGACATCTTTTTCGACGAGCAGTACTTC.